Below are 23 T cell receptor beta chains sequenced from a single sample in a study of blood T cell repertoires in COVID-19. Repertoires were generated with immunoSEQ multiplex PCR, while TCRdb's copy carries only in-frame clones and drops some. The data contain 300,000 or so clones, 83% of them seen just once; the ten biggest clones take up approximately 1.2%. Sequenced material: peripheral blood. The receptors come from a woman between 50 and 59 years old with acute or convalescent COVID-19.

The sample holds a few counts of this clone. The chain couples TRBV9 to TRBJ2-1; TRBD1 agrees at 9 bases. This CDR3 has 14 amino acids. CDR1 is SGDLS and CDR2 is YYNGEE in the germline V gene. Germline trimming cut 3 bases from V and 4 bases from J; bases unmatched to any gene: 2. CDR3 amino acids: CASSAGTGYNEQFF. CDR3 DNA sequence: TGTGCCAGCAGCGCAGGGACAGGGTACAATGAGCAGTTCTTC.

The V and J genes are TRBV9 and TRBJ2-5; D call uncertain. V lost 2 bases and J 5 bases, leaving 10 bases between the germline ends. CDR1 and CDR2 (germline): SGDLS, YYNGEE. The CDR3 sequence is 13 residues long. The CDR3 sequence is CASSVRGGETQYF. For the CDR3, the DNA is TGTGCCAGCAGCGTTCGCGGTGGCGAGACCCAGTACTTC.

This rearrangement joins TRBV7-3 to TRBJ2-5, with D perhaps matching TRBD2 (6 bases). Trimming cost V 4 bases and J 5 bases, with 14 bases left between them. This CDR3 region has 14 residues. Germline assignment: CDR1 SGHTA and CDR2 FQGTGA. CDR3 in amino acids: CASSSAGHSETQYF. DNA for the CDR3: TGTGCCAGCAGCTCCGCGGGGCATTCGGAGACCCAGTACTTC.

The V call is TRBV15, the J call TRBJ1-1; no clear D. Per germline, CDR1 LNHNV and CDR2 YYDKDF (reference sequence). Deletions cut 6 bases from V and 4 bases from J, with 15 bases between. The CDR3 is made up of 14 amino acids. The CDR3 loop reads CATRSEGGITEAFF. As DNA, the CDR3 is TGTGCCACCAGGAGTGAAGGAGGGATCACTGAAGCTTTCTTT.

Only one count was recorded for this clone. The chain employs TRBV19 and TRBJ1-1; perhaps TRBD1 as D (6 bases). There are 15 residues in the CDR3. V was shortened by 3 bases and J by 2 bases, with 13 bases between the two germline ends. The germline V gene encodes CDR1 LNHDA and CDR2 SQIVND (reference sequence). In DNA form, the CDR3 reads TGTGCCAGTAGTATGACAGGAGAAGGTAACACTGAAGCTTTCTTT. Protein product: CASSMTGEGNTEAFF.

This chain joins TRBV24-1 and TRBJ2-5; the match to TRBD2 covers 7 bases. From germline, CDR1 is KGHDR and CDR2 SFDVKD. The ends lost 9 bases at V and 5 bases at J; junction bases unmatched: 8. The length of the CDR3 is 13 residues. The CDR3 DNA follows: TGTGCCACCTCCGGGGGAGGGTCGGAGACCCAGTACTTC. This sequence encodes CATSGGGSETQYF.

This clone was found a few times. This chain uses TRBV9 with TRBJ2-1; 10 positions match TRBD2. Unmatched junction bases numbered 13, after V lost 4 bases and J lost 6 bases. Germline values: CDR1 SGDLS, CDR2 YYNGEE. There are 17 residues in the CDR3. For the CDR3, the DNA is TGTGCCAGCAGCACCACTTCGGGGCTAGCGGGAGTCAATGAGCAGTTCTTC. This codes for CASSTTSGLAGVNEQFF.

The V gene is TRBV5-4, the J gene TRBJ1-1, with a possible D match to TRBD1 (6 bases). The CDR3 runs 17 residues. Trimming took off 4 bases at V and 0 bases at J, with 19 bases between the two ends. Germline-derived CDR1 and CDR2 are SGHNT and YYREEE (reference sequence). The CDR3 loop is CASSQDSPDDLNTEAFF. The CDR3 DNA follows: TGTGCCAGCAGCCAGGACAGTCCGGATGACTTGAACACTGAAGCTTTCTTT.

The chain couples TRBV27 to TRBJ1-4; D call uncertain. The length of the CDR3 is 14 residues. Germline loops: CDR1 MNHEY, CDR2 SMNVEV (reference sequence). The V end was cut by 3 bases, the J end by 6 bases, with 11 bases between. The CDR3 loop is CASSFGVGDEKLFF. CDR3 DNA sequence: TGTGCCAGCAGTTTCGGGGTGGGAGATGAAAAACTGTTTTTT.

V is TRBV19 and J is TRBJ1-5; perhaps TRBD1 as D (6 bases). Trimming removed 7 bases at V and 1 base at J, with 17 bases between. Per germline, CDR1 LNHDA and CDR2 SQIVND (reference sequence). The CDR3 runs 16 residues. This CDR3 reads CASTPWGGGSNQPQHF. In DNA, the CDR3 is TGTGCCAGTACCCCTTGGGGGGGCGGAAGCAATCAGCCCCAGCATTTT.

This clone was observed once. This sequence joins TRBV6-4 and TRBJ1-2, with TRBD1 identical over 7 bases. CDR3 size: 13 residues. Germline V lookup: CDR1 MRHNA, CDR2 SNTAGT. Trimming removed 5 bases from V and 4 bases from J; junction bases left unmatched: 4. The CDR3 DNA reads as TGTGCCAGCAGTCTTGAGGGGGCCTATGGCTACACCTTC. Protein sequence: CASSLEGAYGYTF.

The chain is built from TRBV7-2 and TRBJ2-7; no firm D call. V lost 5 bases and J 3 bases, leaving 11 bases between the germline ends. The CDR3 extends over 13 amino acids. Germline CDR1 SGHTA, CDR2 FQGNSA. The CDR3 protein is CASSLDGFYEQYF. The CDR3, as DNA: TGTGCCAGCAGCCTAGACGGTTTCTACGAGCAGTACTTC.

Here the CDR3 DNA reads TGTGCCTGGAAACAGGGGGGATCTGGAAACACCATATATTTT. This gives the protein CAWKQGGSGNTIYF. The rearrangement links TRBV30 to TRBJ1-3; the match to TRBD1 covers 8 bases. Germline lookup yields CDR1 GTSNPN and CDR2 SVGIG (reference sequence). The CDR3 spans 14 residues. Trimming at V came to 4 bases and at J to 1 base, leaving 3 bases not matched to a gene.

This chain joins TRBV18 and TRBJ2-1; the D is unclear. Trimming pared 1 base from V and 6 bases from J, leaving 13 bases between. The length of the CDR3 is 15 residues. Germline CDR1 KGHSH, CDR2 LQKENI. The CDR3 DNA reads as TGTGCCAGCTCACCACTGTCCCCAGAAGTCAATGAGCAGTTCTTC. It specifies CASSPLSPEVNEQFF.

The CDR3 region has the DNA TGTGCCACCAACCAGGCAAGCACAGATACGCAGTATTTT. Encoded protein: CATNQASTDTQYF. The chain combines TRBV24-1 with TRBJ2-3; D not certain. This CDR3 contains 13 residues. Trimming pared 8 bases from V and 0 bases from J, leaving 8 bases between. Per germline, CDR1 KGHDR and CDR2 SFDVKD.

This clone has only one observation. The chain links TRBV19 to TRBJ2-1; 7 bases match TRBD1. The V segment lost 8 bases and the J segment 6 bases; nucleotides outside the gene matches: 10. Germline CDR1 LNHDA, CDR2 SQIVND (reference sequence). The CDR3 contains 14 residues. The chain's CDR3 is CASGPRTGGNEQFF. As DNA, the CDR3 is TGTGCCAGTGGTCCTAGGACAGGCGGCAATGAGCAGTTCTTC.

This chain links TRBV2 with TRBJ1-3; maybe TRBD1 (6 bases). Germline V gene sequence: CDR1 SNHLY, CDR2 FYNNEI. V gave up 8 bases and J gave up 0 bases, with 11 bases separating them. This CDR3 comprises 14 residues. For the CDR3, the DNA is TGTGCCAGCGGGGGCCCTAGCTCTGGAAACACCATATATTTT. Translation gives CASGGPSSGNTIYF.

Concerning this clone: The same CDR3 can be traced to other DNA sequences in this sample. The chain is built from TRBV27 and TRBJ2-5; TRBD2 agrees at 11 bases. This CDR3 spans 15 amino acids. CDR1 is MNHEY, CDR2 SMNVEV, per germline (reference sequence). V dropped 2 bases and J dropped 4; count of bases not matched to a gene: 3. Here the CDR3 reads CASSLGLAGGETQYF. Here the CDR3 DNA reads TGTGCCAGCAGTTTAGGCCTAGCGGGAGGAGAGACCCAGTACTTC.

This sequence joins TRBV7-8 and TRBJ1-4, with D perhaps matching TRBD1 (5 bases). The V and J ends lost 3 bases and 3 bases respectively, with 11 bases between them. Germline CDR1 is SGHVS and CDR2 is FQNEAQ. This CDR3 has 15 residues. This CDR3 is CASSFRAGPNEKLFF. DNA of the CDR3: TGTGCCAGCAGCTTCAGGGCAGGGCCTAATGAAAAACTGTTTTTT.

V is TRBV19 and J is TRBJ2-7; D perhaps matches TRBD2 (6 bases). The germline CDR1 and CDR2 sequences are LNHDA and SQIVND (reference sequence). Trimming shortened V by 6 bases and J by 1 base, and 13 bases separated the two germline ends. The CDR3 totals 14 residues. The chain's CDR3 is CASRADRGSYEQYF. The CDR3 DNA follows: TGTGCCAGTAGAGCAGACCGGGGGTCCTACGAGCAGTACTTC.

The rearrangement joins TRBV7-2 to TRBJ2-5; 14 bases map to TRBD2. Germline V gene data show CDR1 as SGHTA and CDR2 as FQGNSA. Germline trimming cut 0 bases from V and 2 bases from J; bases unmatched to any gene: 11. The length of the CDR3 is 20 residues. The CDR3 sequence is CASSLAALGLAGDDQETQYF. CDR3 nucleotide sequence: TGTGCCAGCAGCTTAGCGGCTCTGGGACTAGCGGGAGATGATCAAGAGACCCAGTACTTC.

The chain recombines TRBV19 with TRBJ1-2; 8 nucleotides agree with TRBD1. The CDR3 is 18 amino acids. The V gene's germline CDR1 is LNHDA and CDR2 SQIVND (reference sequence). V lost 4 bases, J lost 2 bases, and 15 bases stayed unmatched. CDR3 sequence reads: CASSNPGTGPTKNYGYTF. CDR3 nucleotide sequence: TGTGCCAGTAGTAATCCCGGGACAGGTCCTACGAAGAACTATGGCTACACCTTC. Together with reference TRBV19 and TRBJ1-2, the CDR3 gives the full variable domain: DGGITQSPKYLFRKEGQNVTLSCEQNLNHDAMYWYRQDPGQGLRLIYYSQIVNDFQKGDIAEGYSVSREKKESFPLTVTSAQKNPTAFYLCASSNPGTGPTKNYGYTFGSGTRLTVV.

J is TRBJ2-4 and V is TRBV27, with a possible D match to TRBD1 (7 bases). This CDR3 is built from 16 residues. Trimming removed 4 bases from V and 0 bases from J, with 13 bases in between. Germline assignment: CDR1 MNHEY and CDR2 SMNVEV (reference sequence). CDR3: CASSSGGQLAKNIQYF. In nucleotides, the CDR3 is TGTGCCAGCAGTTCCGGGGGACAGCTAGCCAAAAACATTCAGTACTTC.